The rows below give T cell receptor beta chains drawn from one sample of a study of post-analysis software for immune sequencing data. Using its own MiXCR run on the PCR reads, TCRdb lists one record per CDR3 protein. Of approximately 630,000 distinct CDR3 sequences listed, over 45% are singletons. Sequencing used blood. These receptors all come from a girl aged 2 to 9 with multiple sclerosis. Both conserved end residues are part of each CDR3. The D gene is left open where the match is weak.

TRBV5-1 TRBD2 CASSVGGRGRSYEQYF
TRBV7-8 - CASTLKGDTEAFF
TRBV7-9 - CASSLFGGLGTEAFF
TRBV7-9 TRBD1 CASSIKDRGNEQFF
TRBV20-1 TRBD2 CSADTLAGGRETQYF
TRBV6-6 - CASGRSTDTQYF
TRBV29-1 TRBD1 CSVECGQGDPDTQYF
TRBV25-1 TRBD2 CASSAGATQEQFF
TRBV2 TRBD2 CASTHYGLAGGPSTDTQYF
TRBV9 - CASSVGPSGYNEQFF
TRBV20-1 TRBD2 CSASSSGRSYNEQFF
TRBV3-1 TRBD2 CASSPQGSGRVNEQFF
TRBV11-2 - CASSSLSQGSYNSPLHF
TRBV29-1 - CSVAPGTEAFF
TRBV6-5 TRBD1 CASRQGLEKAYEQYF
TRBV7-3 TRBD2 CASSLTGTSINEQFF